Listed here is a single T cell receptor (beta chain). The antigen remains undetermined. Since the CDR3 does not end with the conserved phenylalanine or tryptophan, this likely comes from a read error. V lost 1 base and J lost 5, with 12 bases in between. The CDR3 has 16 amino acids. Germline-derived CDR1 and CDR2 are LGHNA and YSLEER. From approximately 550 ng of total RNA, TCR beta-specific cDNA was reverse-transcribed using a constant-region primer. Employing slightly modified ARM-PCR, three nested multiplex PCR rounds were run, and these gave rise to the TCR beta libraries. The study ran its first two PCR rounds for nine to eleven cycles each, using TRBV1-TRBV30 forward primers and a C-beta reverse primer. MiXCR, applied by TCRdb to the multiplex PCR reads, yields one record per CDR3 protein. The sample contains about 300,000 distinct CDR3 sequences, more than 55% of which appear only once. The data are from a study of tumor-infiltrating lymphocytes in primary liver carcinoma. General study findings and limits: The study found tumor-adjacent and tumor-blood pairs overlapped less than tumor region pairs. A significantly higher top-250-clone fraction was recorded for tumors than for blood (p = 0.039).

RNA was extracted from whole blood without cell sorting, alongside germline DNA. The rearrangement links TRBV4-3 to TRBJ1-6; D is unclear. This receptor was taken from a man in his forties or fifties with primary liver carcinoma and hepatitis B virus infection. Sequencing was done on a sample of peripheral blood. CDR3: CASSQARTVDNSPLHI. Written as DNA, the CDR3 is TGCGCCAGCAGCCAAGCACGAACCGTCGATAATTCACCCCTCCACATT.